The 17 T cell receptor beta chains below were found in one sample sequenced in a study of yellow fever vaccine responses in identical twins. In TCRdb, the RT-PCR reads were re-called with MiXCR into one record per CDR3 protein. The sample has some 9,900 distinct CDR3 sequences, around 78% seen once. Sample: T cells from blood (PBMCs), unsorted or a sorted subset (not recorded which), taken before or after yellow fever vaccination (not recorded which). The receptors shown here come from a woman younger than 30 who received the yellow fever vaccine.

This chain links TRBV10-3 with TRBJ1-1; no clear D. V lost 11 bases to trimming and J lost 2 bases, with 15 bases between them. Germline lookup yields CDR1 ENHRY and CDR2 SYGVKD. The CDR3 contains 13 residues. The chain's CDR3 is CAVGIAINTEAFF. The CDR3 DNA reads TGTGCCGTTGGGATAGCTATTAACACTGAAGCTTTCTTT.

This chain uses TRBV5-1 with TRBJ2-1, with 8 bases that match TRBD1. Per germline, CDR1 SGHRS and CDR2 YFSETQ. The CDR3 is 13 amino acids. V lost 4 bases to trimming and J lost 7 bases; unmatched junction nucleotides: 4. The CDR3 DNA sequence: TGCGCCAGCAGCGAGGACAGGGTTAATGAGCAGTTCTTC. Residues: CASSEDRVNEQFF.

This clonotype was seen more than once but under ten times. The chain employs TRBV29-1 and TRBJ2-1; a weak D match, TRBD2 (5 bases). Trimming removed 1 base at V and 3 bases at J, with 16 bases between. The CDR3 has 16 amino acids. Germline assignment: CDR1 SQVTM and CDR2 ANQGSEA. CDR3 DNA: TGCAGCGTTGAAGCTCGGTCTAGCCCCTTCTACAATGAGCAGTTCTTC. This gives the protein CSVEARSSPFYNEQFF.

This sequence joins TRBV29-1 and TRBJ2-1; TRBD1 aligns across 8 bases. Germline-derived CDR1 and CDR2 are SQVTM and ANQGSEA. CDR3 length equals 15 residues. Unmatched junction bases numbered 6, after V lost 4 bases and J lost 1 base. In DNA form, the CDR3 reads TGCAGCGTTGGAGGGACAGGAGGATCCTACAATGAGCAGTTCTTC. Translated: CSVGGTGGSYNEQFF.

The CDR3 region is CASSTPAGGTGELFF. CDR3 coding DNA: TGTGCCAGCAGTACACCAGCGGGAGGAACCGGGGAGCTGTTTTTT. V gene TRBV28 combines with J gene TRBJ2-2, with 9 nucleotides matching TRBD2. The J segment lost 5 bases and the V segment lost 5 bases, leaving 6 bases of the junction unmatched. Germline CDR1 and CDR2: MDHEN and SYDVKM. The CDR3 is 15 residues long.

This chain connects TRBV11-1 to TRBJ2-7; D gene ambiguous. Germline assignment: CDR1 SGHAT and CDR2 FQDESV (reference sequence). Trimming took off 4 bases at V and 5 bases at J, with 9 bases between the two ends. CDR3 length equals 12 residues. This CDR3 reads CASSSSKNEQYF. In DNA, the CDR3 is TGTGCCAGCAGCTCCTCTAAAAACGAGCAGTACTTC.

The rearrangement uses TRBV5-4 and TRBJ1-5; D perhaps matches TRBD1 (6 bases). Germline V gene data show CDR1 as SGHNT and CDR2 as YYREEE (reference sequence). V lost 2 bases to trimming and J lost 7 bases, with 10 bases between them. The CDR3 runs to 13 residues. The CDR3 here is CASSFRGAQPQHF. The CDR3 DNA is TGTGCCAGCAGCTTCCGGGGGGCGCAGCCCCAGCATTTT.

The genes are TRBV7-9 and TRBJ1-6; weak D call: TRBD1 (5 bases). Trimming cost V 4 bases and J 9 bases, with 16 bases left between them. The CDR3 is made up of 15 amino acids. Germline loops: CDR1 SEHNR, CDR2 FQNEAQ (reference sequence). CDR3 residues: CASSSLWGPGSPLHF. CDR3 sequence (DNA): TGTGCCAGCAGCTCGCTCTGGGGACCCGGTTCACCCCTCCACTTT.

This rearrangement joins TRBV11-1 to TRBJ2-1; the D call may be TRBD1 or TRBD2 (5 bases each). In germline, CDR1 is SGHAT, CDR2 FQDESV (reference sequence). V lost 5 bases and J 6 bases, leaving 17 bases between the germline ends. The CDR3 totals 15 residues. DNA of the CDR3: TGTGCCAGCAGCCCAACGGGACCGCAATCCAATGAGCAGTTCTTC. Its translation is CASSPTGPQSNEQFF. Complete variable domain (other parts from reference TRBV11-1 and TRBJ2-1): EAEVAQSPRYKITEKSQAVAFWCDPISGHATLYWYRQILGQGPELLVQFQDESVVDDSQLPKDRFSAERLKGVDSTLKIQPAELGDSAMYLCASSPTGPQSNEQFFGPGTRLTVL.

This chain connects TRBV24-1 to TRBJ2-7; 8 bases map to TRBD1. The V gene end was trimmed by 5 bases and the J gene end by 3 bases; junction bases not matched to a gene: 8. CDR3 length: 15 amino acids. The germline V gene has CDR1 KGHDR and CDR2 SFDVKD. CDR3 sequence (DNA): TGTGCCACCAGTGCCCAGGGACAGGAGGACTACGAGCAGTACTTC. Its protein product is CATSAQGQEDYEQYF.

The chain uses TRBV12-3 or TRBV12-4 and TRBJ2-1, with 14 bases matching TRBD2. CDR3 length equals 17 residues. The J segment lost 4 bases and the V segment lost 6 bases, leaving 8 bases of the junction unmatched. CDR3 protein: CASSPQTSGRGYNEQFF. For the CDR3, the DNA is TGTGCCAGCAGCCCCCAGACTAGCGGGAGGGGATACAATGAGCAGTTCTTC.

The CDR3 nucleotides are TGCAGCGTTGAAGAGCCAGGCGGCTACACCTTC. Translated: CSVEEPGGYTF. This chain uses TRBV29-1 with TRBJ1-2; unclear D gene. The ends were cut back, 0 bases at V and 8 bases at J, with 7 bases in the middle. Germline V gives CDR1 SQVTM, CDR2 ANQGSEA. The CDR3 totals 11 residues.

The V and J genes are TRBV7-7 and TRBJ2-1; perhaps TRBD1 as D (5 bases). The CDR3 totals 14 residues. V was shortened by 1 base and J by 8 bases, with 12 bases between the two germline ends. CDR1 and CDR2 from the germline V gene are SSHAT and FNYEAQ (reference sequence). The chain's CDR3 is CASSLGGEVDEQFF. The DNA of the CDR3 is TGTGCCAGCAGCTTAGGGGGCGAGGTGGATGAGCAGTTCTTC.

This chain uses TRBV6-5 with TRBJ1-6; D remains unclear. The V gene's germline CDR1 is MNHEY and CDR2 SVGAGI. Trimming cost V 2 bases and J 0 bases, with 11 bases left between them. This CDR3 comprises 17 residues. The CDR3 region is CASSYGRLSSYNSPLHF. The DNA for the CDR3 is TGTGCCAGCAGTTACGGGCGGTTGAGCTCCTATAATTCACCCCTCCACTTT.

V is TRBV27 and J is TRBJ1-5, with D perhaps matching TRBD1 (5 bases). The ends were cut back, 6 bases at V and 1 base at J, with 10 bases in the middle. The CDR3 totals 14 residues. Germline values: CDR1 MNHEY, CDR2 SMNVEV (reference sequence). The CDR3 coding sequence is TGTGCCAGCAGCTCACAGGCAAGCAATCAGCCCCAGCATTTT. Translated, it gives CASSSQASNQPQHF.

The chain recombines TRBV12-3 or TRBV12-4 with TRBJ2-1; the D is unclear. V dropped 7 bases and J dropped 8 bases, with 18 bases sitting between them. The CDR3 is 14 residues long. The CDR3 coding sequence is TGTGCCAGCACCACGCCGAGTAGTAAGCATGAGCAGTTCTTC. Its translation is CASTTPSSKHEQFF.

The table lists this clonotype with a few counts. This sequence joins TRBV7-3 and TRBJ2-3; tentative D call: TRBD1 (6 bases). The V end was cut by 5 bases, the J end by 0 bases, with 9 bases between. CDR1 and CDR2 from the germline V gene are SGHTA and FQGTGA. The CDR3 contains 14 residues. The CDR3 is CASSLGASTDTQYF. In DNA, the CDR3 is TGTGCCAGCAGCCTGGGGGCTAGCACAGATACGCAGTATTTT.